The TCR beta chain described here comes from a study of Ad26.COV2.S vaccination and SARS-CoV-2 variants. Overall study context: The donor was enrolled in the Ad26.COV2.S arm of the COV1001 trial. Study-wide findings and caveats: Substantial response breadth was reportedly seen for spike-specific CD8+ and CD4+ T cells after vaccination. Researchers cautioned that TCR breadth and depth analyses may have underestimated total T cell responses.

Treatment defined: around 19 received Ad26.COV2.S at low or high dose, single or two shots; 5 received placebo; per-sample allocation not given. Collection of the samples took place on day 63 after the first injection of vaccine or placebo. Data came from immunoSEQ multiplex PCR; TCRdb stores just in-frame clones and leaves some out. The sample lists 200,000 to 250,000 clones; 88% were seen once. Remarks on this clone: Its target is unknown.

This CDR3 is built from 10 residues. Germline values: CDR1 LNHNV, CDR2 YYDKDF (reference sequence). Between the trimmed V and J ends, which lost 3 bases and 7 bases, there was a span of 3 bases. This TCR came from a person between 18 and 60 years old who received the Ad26.COV2.S COVID-19 vaccine or a placebo. The V and J genes are TRBV15 and TRBJ2-5, with D hard to call. This material consisted of peripheral blood, taken in a trial of Ad26.COV2.S vaccine versus placebo. CDR3: CATSSGTQYF. The CDR3 bases are TGTGCCACCAGCAGTGGGACCCAGTACTTC.